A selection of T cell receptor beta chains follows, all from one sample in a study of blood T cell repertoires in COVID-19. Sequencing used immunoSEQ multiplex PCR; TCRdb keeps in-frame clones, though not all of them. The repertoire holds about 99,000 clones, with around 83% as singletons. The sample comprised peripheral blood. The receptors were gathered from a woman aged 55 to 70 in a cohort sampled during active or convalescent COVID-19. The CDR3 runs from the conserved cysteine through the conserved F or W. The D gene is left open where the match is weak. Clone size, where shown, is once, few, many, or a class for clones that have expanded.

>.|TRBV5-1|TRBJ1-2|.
TGCGCCAGCAGCTTGGCTGATCAGGCCACTAACTATGGCTACACCTTC
CASSLADQATNYGYTF
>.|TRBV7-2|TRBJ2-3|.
TGTGCCAGCAGCTTAAGACCTATGGGGGGACGAAGGACAGATACGCAGTATTTT
CASSLRPMGGRRTDTQYF
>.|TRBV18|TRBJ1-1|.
TGTGCCAGCTCACCAAAGGCAGGAGGGACTGAAGCTTTCTTT
CASSPKAGGTEAFF
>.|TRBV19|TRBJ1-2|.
TGTGCCAGCAGTTCGGCCGCGGGCCAGGGGTTCTTCTATGGCTACACCTTC
CASSSAAGQGFFYGYTF
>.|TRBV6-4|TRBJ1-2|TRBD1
TGTGCCAGCAGCGCAGGGGGCGTAGATGGCTACACCTTC
CASSAGGVDGYTF
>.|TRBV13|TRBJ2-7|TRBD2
TGTGCCAGCAGCTTAGGAGCGGGAGGCTCCTACGAGCAGTACTTC
CASSLGAGGSYEQYF
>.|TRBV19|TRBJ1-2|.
TGTGCCAGTAGACCTGTAACCGGCGGAGGGGGCTACACCTTC
CASRPVTGGGGYTF
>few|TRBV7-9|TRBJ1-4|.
TGTGCCAGCAGCTCTGGACTGGGTGAAAAACTGTTTTTT
CASSSGLGEKLFF
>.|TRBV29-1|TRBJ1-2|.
TGCAGCGTTGGAGATAGGAGTGGCTACACCTTC
CSVGDRSGYTF
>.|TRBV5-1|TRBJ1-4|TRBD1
TGCGCCAGCAGCTCCCGGGACAGGGGCCCTTTTGAAAAACTGTTTTTT
CASSSRDRGPFEKLFF
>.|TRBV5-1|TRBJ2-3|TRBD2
TGCGCCAGCAGCCAGGGACTAGCGGGAGGGCGAGGAGATACGCAGTATTTT
CASSQGLAGGRGDTQYF
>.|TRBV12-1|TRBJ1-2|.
TGTGCCAGCAGATCGGCACGGGAGAAGGGTGGCTACACCTTC
CASRSAREKGGYTF
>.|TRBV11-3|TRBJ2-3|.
TGTGCCAGCAGCATGAACGGGGACTCAGATACGCAGTATTTT
CASSMNGDSDTQYF
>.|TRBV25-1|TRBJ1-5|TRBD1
TGTGCCAGCAGTGGCCCGACAGGGGCCGATCAGCCCCAGCATTTT
CASSGPTGADQPQHF
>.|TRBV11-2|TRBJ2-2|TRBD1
TGTGCCTGCGCCGGGACAGGGGGCACCGGGGAGCTGTTTTTT
CACAGTGGTGELFF
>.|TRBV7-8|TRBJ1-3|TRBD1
TGTGCCAGCAGCTTGAGGGGGACAGGGGCGAACACCATATATTTT
CASSLRGTGANTIYF
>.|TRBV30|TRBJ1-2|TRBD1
TGTGCCTGGAGTCCAAACAGGGGGGTTTATGGCTACACCTTC
CAWSPNRGVYGYTF
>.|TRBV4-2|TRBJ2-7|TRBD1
TGTGCCAGCGCAGGGGAACCAGGGGGCGAGCAGTACTTC
CASAGEPGGEQYF
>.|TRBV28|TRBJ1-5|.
TGTGCCAGCAGTTTATGGGGGGGTAGCAATCAGCCCCAGCATTTT
CASSLWGGSNQPQHF
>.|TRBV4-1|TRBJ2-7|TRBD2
TGCGCCAGCAGCTACGGGGGGGCGGGAACCTACGAGCAGTACTTC
CASSYGGAGTYEQYF
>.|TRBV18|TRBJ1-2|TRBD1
TGTGCCAGCTCACCATCGCTGGGACAGGGTTTTGGCTACACCTTC
CASSPSLGQGFGYTF
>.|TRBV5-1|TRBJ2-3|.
TGCGCCAGCAGCATGAGGAGCTTCGGCACAGATACGCAGTATTTT
CASSMRSFGTDTQYF
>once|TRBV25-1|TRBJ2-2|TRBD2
TGTGCCAGCAGTAGGACTAGCGGGAGGGTCCGAGGCACCGGGGAGCTGTTTTTT
CASSRTSGRVRGTGELFF
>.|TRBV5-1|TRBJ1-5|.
TGCGCCAGCAGCTTGGGCCCGGGAGATCAGCCCCAGCATTTT
CASSLGPGDQPQHF
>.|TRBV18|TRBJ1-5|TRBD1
TGTGCCAGCTCACCACCGGGACAGGGGAGCAATCAGCCCCAGCATTTT
CASSPPGQGSNQPQHF
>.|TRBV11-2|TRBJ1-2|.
TGTGCCAGCAGCCAAGACCGGAGGTACACCTTC
CASSQDRRYTF
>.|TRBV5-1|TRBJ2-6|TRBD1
TGCGCCAGCAGCTTGGGAGACAGGGAAGCCAACGTCCTGACTTTC
CASSLGDREANVLTF
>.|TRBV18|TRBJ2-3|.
TGTGCCAGCTCACCTGGGCAGCCCACAGATACGCAGTATTTT
CASSPGQPTDTQYF
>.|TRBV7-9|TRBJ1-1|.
TGTGCCAGCAGCTTACTTGATGGAGGAGCTTTCTTT
CASSLLDGGAFF
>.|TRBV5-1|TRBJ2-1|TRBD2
TGCGCCAGCAGCATAGCGGGACTGGACAATGAGCAGTTCTTC
CASSIAGLDNEQFF
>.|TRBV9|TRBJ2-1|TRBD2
TGTGCCAGCAGCGTTACACCGGGACTAGCGATCCATGAGCAGTTCTTC
CASSVTPGLAIHEQFF
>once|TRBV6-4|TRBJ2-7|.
TGTGCCAGCAGTCCGACAGGCGGTACGGGCGAGCAGTACTTC
CASSPTGGTGEQYF
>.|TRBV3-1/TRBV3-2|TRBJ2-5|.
TGTGCCAGCAGCCTTGGGACTTCTCAAGAGACCCAGTACTTC
CASSLGTSQETQYF
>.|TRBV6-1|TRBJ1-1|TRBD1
TGTGCCAGCAGACACAGACAGGGGGGGAACACTGAAGCTTTCTTT
CASRHRQGGNTEAFF
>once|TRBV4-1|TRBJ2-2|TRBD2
TGCGCCAGCAGCCAAGCAGGCGGGGGCGGGGAGCTGTTTTTT
CASSQAGGGGELFF
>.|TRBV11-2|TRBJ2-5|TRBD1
TGTGCCAGCAGCCCCAGGACAGGGAGACGGGCAGAGACCCAGTACTTC
CASSPRTGRRAETQYF
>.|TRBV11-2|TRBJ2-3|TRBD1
TGTGCCAGCAGCTTTGGACAGGGGCGCGCAGATACGCAGTATTTT
CASSFGQGRADTQYF
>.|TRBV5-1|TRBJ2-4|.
TGCGCCAGCAGCTTGGTGAGGGATGGAGCCATTCAGTACTTC
CASSLVRDGAIQYF
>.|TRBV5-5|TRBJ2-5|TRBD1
TGTGCCAGCAGCCCCGGGACAGAAGAGACCCAGTACTTC
CASSPGTEETQYF
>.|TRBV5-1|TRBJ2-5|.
TGCGCCAGCACCCCCGGGGGGCAGGGGAGCCAAGAGACCCAGTACTTC
CASTPGGQGSQETQYF
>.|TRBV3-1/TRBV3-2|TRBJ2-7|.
TGTGCCAGCAGCCAAGTTACTCACGAGCAGTACTTC
CASSQVTHEQYF
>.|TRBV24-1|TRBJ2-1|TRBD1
TGTGCCACCAGTGATTTTGACAGGGGAGAGCAGTTCTTC
CATSDFDRGEQFF
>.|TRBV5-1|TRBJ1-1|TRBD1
TGCGCCAGCAGCTTAGAGTCAGGGGGCAGTGAAGCTTTCTTT
CASSLESGGSEAFF
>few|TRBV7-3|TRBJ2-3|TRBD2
TGTGCCAGCAGCTTATCTAGCGGGGGGGCGCGCACAGATACGCAGTATTTT
CASSLSSGGARTDTQYF
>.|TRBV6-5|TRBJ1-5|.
TGTGCCAGCGGGGGGAGGGACAATCAGCCCCAGCATTTT
CASGGRDNQPQHF
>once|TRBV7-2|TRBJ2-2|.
TGTGCCAGCAGCTTACGGGGGGCGGGGACCGGGGAGCTGTTTTTT
CASSLRGAGTGELFF
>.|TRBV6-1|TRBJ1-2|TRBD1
TGTGCCAGCAAACCTACAGGGGAGTATGGCTACACCTTC
CASKPTGEYGYTF
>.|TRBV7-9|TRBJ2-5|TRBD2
TGTGCCAGCAGCGCTCGAGGACTAGCGGGAGGGCCGGCGGAGACCCAGTACTTC
CASSARGLAGGPAETQYF
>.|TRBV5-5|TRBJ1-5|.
TGTGCCAGCAGCTTGGTAAGCAATCAGCCCCAGCATTTT
CASSLVSNQPQHF
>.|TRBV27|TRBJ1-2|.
TGTGCCAGCAGTTCTCCGGGCAGGGGCCCTAACTATGGCTACACCTTC
CASSSPGRGPNYGYTF
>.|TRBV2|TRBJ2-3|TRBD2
TGTGCCAGCAGGCTCATAGCGGGGGGGCCGTATACGCAGTATTTT
CASRLIAGGPYTQYF
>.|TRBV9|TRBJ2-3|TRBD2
TGTGCCAGCAGCGTAGAAAGGACTAGCGGAGGAAGCACAGATACGCAGTATTTT
CASSVERTSGGSTDTQYF
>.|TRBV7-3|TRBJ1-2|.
TGTGCCAGCAGCTTAAAAGGTCGGGGGGATGGCTACACCTTC
CASSLKGRGDGYTF